The T cell receptor (beta chain) described here comes from a study of CD8 T cells in Susac syndrome. Germline values: CDR1 ENHRY, CDR2 SYGVKD. V dropped 6 bases and J dropped 1 base, with 10 bases sitting between them. The length of the CDR3 is 14 residues. Random hexamers were used to reverse transcribe an amount of about 0.45 to 1 ug RNA. TCRdb re-analysed the immunoSEQ multiplex PCR reads in MiXCR, keeping a single row per CDR3 protein. Among under 200,000 distinct CDR3 sequences listed, about 95% were seen once. The authors carried out high-throughput sequencing of TCR beta. They applied it to CD8+ and CD4+ T cells obtained from blood.

The rearrangement uses TRBV10-3 and TRBJ2-1, with D perhaps TRBD2 (5 bases). The receptor comes from a human donor in good health. The sequenced sample consisted of CD4+ T cells from PBMCs. CDR3 residues: CAISPEGSYNEQFF. The DNA of the CDR3 is TGTGCCATCAGCCCTGAGGGTTCCTACAATGAGCAGTTCTTC.